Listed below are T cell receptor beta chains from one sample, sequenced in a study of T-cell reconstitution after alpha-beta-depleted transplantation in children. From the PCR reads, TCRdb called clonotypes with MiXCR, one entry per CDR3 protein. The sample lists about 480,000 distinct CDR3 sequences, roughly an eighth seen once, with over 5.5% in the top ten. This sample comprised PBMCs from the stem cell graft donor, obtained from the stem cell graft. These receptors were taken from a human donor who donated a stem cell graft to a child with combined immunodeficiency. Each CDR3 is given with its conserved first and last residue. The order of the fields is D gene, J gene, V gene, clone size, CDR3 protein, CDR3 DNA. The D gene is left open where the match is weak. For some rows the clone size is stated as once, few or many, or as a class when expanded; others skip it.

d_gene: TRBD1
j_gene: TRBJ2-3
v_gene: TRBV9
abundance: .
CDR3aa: CASSAPGTGEGAQYF
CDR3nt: TGTGCCAGCAGCGCCCCCGGGACAGGTGAGGGGGCGCAGTATTTT

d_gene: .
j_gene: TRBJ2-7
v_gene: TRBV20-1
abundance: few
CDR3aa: CSARSGGTSYEQYF
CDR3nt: TGCAGTGCTAGATCGGGGGGCACCTCCTACGAGCAGTACTTC

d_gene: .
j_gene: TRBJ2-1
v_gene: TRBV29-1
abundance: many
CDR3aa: CSVGGPSSYNEQFF
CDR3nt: TGCAGCGTTGGAGGACCAAGCTCCTACAATGAGCAGTTCTTC

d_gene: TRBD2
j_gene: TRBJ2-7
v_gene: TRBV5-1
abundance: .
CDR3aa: CASSLRGGGSSYEQYF
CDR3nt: TGCGCCAGCAGCTTGAGGGGCGGGGGGTCCTCCTACGAGCAGTACTTC

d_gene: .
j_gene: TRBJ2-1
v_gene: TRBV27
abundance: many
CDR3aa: CATTSGSAYNEQFF
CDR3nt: TGTGCCACCACCTCGGGATCTGCCTACAATGAGCAGTTCTTC

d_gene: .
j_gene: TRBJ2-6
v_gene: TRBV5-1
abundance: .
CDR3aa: CASSFGDSGANVLTF
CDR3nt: TGCGCCAGCAGCTTTGGAGATTCTGGGGCCAACGTCCTGACTTTC

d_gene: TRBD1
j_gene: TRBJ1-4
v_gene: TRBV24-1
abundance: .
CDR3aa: CATPGTGRRRTNEKLFF
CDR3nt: TGTGCCACGCCCGGGACAGGGAGGAGAAGGACTAATGAAAAACTGTTTTTT

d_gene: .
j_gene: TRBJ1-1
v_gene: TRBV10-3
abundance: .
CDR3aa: CAIIEWQNTEAFF
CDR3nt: TGTGCCATCATTGAATGGCAGAACACTGAAGCTTTCTTT

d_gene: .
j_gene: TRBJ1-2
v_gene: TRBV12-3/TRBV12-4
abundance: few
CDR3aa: CASSPGGADYGYTF
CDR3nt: TGTGCCAGCAGTCCCGGGGGCGCAGACTATGGCTACACCTTC

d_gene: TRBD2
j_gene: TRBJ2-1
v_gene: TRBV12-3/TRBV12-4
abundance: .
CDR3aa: CASSLEIRGSGVSYNEQFF
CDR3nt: TGTGCCAGCAGTTTAGAGATTAGGGGTAGCGGGGTTTCCTACAATGAGCAGTTCTTC

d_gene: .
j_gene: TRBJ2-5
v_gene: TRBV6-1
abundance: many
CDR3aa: CASRQTISQETQYF
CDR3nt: TGTGCCAGCAGACAAACTATATCCCAAGAGACCCAGTACTTC

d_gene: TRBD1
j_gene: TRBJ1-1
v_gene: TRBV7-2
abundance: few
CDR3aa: CASSLWRSDRVLWNTEAFF
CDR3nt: TGTGCCAGCAGCTTATGGCGCTCTGACAGGGTACTTTGGAACACTGAAGCTTTCTTT

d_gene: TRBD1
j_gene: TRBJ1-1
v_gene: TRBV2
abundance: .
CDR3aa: CASEQGSATEAFF
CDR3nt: TGTGCCAGCGAACAGGGGTCGGCCACTGAAGCTTTCTTT

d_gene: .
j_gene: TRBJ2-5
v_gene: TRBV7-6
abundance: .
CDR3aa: CASSLAVGTPRTTETQYF
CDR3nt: TGTGCCAGCAGCTTAGCGGTCGGGACTCCAAGAACCACGGAGACCCAGTACTTC

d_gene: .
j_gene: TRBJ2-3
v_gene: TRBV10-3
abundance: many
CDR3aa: CAISESLGGTDTQYF
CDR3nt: TGTGCCATCAGTGAGTCTCTGGGGGGCACAGATACGCAGTATTTT

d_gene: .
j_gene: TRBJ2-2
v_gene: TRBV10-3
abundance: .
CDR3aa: CAISATEGTGELFF
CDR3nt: TGTGCCATCAGTGCGACCGAGGGTACCGGGGAGCTGTTTTTT

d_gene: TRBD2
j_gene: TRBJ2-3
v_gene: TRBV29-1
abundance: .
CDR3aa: CSVVASGRFDTQYF
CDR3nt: TGCAGCGTTGTTGCTAGCGGGAGATTCGATACGCAGTATTTT

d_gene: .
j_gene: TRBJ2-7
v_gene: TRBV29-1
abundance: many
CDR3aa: CSVEAKGLQYF
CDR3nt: TGCAGCGTTGAAGCTAAAGGGTTGCAGTACTTC

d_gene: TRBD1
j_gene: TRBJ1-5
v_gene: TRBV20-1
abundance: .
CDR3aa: CSARDRNRGSNQPQHF
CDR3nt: TGCAGTGCTAGAGATCGAAACAGGGGAAGCAATCAGCCCCAGCATTTT

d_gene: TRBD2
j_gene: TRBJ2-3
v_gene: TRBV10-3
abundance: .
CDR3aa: CAISERLAGGQDTQYF
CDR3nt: TGTGCCATCAGTGAGCGACTAGCGGGGGGGCAGGATACGCAGTATTTT

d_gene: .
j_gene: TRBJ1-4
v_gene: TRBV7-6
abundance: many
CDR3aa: CASSFRGEKLFF
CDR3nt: TGTGCCAGCAGCTTCCGAGGAGAAAAACTGTTTTTT

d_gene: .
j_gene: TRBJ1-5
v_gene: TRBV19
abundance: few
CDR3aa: CASSPQGPHNQPQHF
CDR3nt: TGTGCCAGTAGTCCCCAGGGTCCTCACAATCAGCCCCAGCATTTT

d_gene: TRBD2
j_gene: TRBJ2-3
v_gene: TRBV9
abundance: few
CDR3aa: CASSASSGGVYPDTQYF
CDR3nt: TGTGCCAGCAGCGCCTCTAGCGGGGGGGTCTATCCAGATACGCAGTATTTT

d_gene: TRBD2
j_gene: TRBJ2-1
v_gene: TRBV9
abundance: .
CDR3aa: CASSVALALDEQFF
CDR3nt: TGTGCCAGCAGCGTGGCACTAGCGCTCGATGAGCAGTTCTTC

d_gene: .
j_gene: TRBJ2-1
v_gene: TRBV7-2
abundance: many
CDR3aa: CASSVTRENEQFF
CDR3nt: TGTGCCAGCAGCGTGACCAGGGAGAATGAGCAGTTCTTC

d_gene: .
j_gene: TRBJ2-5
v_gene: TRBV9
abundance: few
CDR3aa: CASSARGGGLPATQETQYF
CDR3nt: TGTGCCAGCAGCGCGCGAGGGGGGGGCCTACCTGCGACCCAAGAGACCCAGTACTTC

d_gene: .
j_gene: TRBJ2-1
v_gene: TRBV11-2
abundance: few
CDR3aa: CASSLVRGGRGHNEQFF
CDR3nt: TGTGCCAGCAGCTTAGTCAGGGGGGGCAGGGGCCACAATGAGCAGTTCTTC

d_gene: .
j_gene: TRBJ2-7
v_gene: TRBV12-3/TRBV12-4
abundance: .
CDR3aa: CASSFAGAYEQYF
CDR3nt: TGTGCCAGCAGTTTTGCAGGGGCATACGAGCAGTACTTC

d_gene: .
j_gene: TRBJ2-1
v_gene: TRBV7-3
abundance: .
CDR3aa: CASSPRMDNEQFF
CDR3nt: TGTGCCAGCAGCCCCCGTATGGACAATGAGCAGTTCTTC

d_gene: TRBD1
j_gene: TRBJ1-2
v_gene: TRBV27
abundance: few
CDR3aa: CASSLSTGDSVHYGYTF
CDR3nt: TGTGCCAGCAGTTTATCGACAGGGGACAGCGTCCACTATGGCTACACCTTC

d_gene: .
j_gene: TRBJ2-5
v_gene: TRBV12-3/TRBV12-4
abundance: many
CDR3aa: CASSSPGEQETQYF
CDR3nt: TGTGCCAGCAGTTCCCCTGGGGAACAAGAGACCCAGTACTTC

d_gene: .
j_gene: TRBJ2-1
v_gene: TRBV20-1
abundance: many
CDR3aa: CSALGVESHNEQFF
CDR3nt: TGCAGTGCCCTCGGGGTGGAGAGCCACAATGAGCAGTTCTTC

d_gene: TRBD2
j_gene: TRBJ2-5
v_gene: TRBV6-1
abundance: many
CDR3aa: CASSRLAGEGTQYF
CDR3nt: TGTGCCAGCAGTCGACTAGCGGGAGAGGGGACCCAGTACTTC

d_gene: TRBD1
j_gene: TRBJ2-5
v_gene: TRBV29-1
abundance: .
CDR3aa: CSVEWGQIQETQYF
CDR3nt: TGCAGCGTTGAATGGGGACAGATTCAAGAGACCCAGTACTTC

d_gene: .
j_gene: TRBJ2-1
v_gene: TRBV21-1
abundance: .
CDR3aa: CASKGSTGANEQFF
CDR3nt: TGTGCCAGCAAAGGTAGCACGGGGGCTAATGAGCAGTTCTTC

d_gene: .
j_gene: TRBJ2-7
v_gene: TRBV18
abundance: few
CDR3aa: CASSPEQGGHYEQYF
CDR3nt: TGTGCCAGCTCACCCGAACAGGGTGGCCACTACGAGCAGTACTTC

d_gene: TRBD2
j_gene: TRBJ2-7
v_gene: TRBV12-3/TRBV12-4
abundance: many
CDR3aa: CASSTGTSFEQYF
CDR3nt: TGTGCCAGCAGTACCGGGACTAGCTTCGAGCAGTACTTC

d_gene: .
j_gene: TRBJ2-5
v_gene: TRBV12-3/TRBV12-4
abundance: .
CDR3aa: CASSAYRTYYTQETQYF
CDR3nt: TGTGCCAGCAGTGCCTACCGGACATACTATACCCAAGAGACCCAGTACTTC

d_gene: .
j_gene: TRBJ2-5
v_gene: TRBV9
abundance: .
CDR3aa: CASSLETLPRETQYF
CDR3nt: TGTGCCAGCAGCCTCGAGACTCTCCCTCGCGAGACCCAGTACTTC

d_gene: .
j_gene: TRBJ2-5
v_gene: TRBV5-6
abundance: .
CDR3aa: CASTIYRGNQETQYF
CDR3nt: TGTGCCAGCACCATTTATAGGGGGAACCAAGAGACCCAGTACTTC

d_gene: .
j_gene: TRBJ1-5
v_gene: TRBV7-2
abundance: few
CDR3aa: CASSFPGFDQPQHF
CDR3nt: TGTGCCAGCAGCTTCCCAGGTTTTGATCAGCCCCAGCATTTT

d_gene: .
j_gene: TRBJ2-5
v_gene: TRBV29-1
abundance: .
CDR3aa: CSVGPEVTQYF
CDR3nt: TGCAGCGTTGGCCCAGAGGTGACCCAGTACTTC

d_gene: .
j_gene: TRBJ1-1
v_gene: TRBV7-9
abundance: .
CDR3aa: CASSLMTSMNTEAFF
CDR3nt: TGTGCCAGCAGCTTAATGACGTCCATGAACACTGAAGCTTTCTTT

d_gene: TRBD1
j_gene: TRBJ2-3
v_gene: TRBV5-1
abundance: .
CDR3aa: CASSLARGTGIPHTDTQYF
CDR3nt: TGCGCCAGCAGCTTGGCCAGGGGGACAGGTATCCCACACACAGATACGCAGTATTTT

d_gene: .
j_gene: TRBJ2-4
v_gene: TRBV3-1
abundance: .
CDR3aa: CASSLGALAKNIQYF
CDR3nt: TGTGCCAGCAGCCTAGGAGCCCTAGCCAAAAACATTCAGTACTTC